The 20 T cell receptor beta chains listed next were all sequenced from one sample in a study of Ad26.COV2.S vaccination and SARS-CoV-2 variants. Treatment: some 20 received Ad26.COV2.S at low or high dose, single or two shots; 5 received placebo; per-sample allocation not given. Day 63 after the first vaccine or placebo injection was the time point for sampling. Produced via immunoSEQ multiplex PCR; TCRdb's table is partial and in-frame only. The repertoire consists of 250,000 or so clones, with around 88% occurring once and the leading ten covering just under 3%. The sequences come from peripheral blood, collected in a trial of Ad26.COV2.S vaccine versus placebo. Receptors were obtained from a person between 18 and 59 years old who received the Ad26.COV2.S COVID-19 vaccine or a placebo.

This chain uses TRBV10-3 with TRBJ1-5; D perhaps matches TRBD1 (5 bases). This CDR3 comprises 13 residues. Germline assignment: CDR1 ENHRY and CDR2 SYGVKD. The V end was cut by 0 bases, the J end by 7 bases, with 7 bases between. The CDR3 region is CAISESTDQPQHF. CDR3 DNA sequence: TGTGCCATCAGTGAGTCGACAGACCAGCCCCAGCATTTT.

This chain links TRBV13 with TRBJ2-5, with TRBD2 matching over 7 bases. V trimming: 3 bases; J trimming: 5 bases; junction bases outside the gene matches: 0. Germline V gene lookup returns CDR1 PRHDT and CDR2 FYEKMQ (reference sequence). This CDR3 comprises 12 residues. The CDR3 DNA reads as TGTGCCAGCAGCTTGCGGGGGGAGACCCAGTACTTC. As protein: CASSLRGETQYF.

V is TRBV4-3 and J is TRBJ1-5; D uncertain. Germline loops: CDR1 LGHNA, CDR2 YSLEER. The CDR3 loop spans 13 amino acids. V was pared by 0 bases and J by 5 bases, with 5 bases between. The CDR3 loop is CASSQEWDQPQHF. As DNA, the CDR3 is TGCGCCAGCAGCCAAGAATGGGATCAGCCCCAGCATTTT.

The chain couples TRBV11-1 to TRBJ2-4; 7 nucleotides align to TRBD1. V gave up 5 bases and J gave up 8 bases; unmatched junction bases: 9. The CDR3 loop spans 14 amino acids. Germline assignment: CDR1 SGHAT and CDR2 FQDESV (reference sequence). In DNA, the CDR3 is TGTGCCAGCAGCCCTGGAACAGGGGAAGACATTCAGTACTTC. Amino acid sequence: CASSPGTGEDIQYF.

The V gene is TRBV7-9, the J gene TRBJ2-1; the D gene could be TRBD1 or TRBD2 (5 bases each). Germline V gene sequence: CDR1 SEHNR, CDR2 FQNEAQ (reference sequence). This CDR3 contains 13 residues. Trimming removed 2 bases at V and 8 bases at J, with 10 bases between. CDR3 protein: CASSLMGVDEQFF. CDR3 DNA: TGTGCCAGCAGCTTAATGGGGGTTGATGAGCAGTTCTTC. Based on the CDR3 plus reference TRBV7-9 and TRBJ2-1, the full variable domain is DTGVSQNPRHKITKRGQNVTFRCDPISEHNRLYWYRQTLGQGPEFLTYFQNEAQLEKSRLLSDRFSAERPKGSFSTLEIQRTEQGDSAMYLCASSLMGVDEQFFGPGTRLTVL.

The V call is TRBV27, the J call TRBJ2-7; 10 bases align to TRBD1. Germline CDR1 and CDR2: MNHEY and SMNVEV (reference sequence). V trimming: 4 bases; J trimming: 5 bases; junction bases outside the gene matches: 8. The CDR3 consists of 15 residues. Written as DNA, the CDR3 is TGTGCCAGCAGTTCCTCCGGGACAGGGGTCCACGAGCAGTACGTC. This translates into CASSSSGTGVHEQYV.

The rearrangement uses TRBV30 and TRBJ2-1; 7 positions agree with TRBD2. Germline CDR1 GTSNPN, CDR2 SVGIG (reference sequence). Trimming at V came to 0 bases and at J to 3 bases, leaving 14 bases not matched to a gene. The CDR3 length is 18 residues. In DNA form, the CDR3 reads TGTGCCTGGAGTGTACGGGCTAGCGGCCCGCGAAACTACAATGAGCAGTTCTTC. It codes for CAWSVRASGPRNYNEQFF.

V gene TRBV6-6 combines with J gene TRBJ2-7, with TRBD1 matching 7 bases. Trimming took 2 bases from V and 3 from J; bases not matched to a gene: 4. Per germline, CDR1 MNHNY and CDR2 SVGAGI (reference sequence). This CDR3 is 14 amino acids long. CDR3 region: CASSYGTDYYEQYV. The CDR3 coding sequence is TGTGCCAGCAGTTACGGGACAGACTACTACGAGCAGTACGTC.

V is TRBV5-1 and J is TRBJ2-3, with D possibly TRBD1 on 6 matching bases. Germline CDR1 reads SGHRS; CDR2 reads YFSETQ. Trimming pared 1 base from V and 0 bases from J, leaving 9 bases between. CDR3 size: 15 residues. In DNA, the CDR3 is TGCGCCAGCAGCTTGACAGGGAGAAGCACAGATACGCAGTATTTT. This translates into CASSLTGRSTDTQYF.

The rearrangement joins TRBV4-3 to TRBJ2-5, with TRBD2 identical over 8 bases. The V and J ends lost 1 base and 5 bases, in that order; junction bases with no gene match: 6. The CDR3 is made up of 15 amino acids. Germline CDR1 reads LGHNA; CDR2 reads YSLEER. The CDR3 protein is CASSQVPASGETQYF. For the CDR3, the DNA is TGCGCCAGCAGCCAAGTTCCGGCTAGCGGGGAGACCCAGTACTTC.

This clone was recorded a few times. The rearrangement links TRBV6-2 or TRBV6-3 to TRBJ2-1; weak D call: TRBD2 (7 bases). The CDR3 consists of 14 residues. Germline-derived CDR1 and CDR2 are MNHEY and SVGEGT. V lost 6 bases to trimming and J lost 4 bases, with 13 bases between them. The CDR3 is CASSRGGGYNEQFF. DNA of the CDR3: TGTGCCAGCAGCAGAGGGGGGGGTTACAATGAGCAGTTCTTC.

CDR3 region: CASSQLYGYTF. CDR3 nucleotide sequence: TGTGCCAGCAGCCAATTATATGGCTACACCTTC. The V gene is TRBV3-1 (or the pseudogene TRBV3-2), the J gene TRBJ1-2; D unresolved. CDR1 and CDR2 (germline): LGHDT, YNNKEL (reference sequence). The CDR3 has 11 residues. V shed 2 bases and J shed 5 bases, with 3 bases lying between them.

This chain links TRBV4-1 with TRBJ2-5; D perhaps matches TRBD2 (5 bases). The CDR3 runs 14 residues. Trimming pared 1 base from V and 0 bases from J, leaving 6 bases between. Per the germline V gene, CDR1 is MGHRA and CDR2 is YSYEKL. Here the CDR3 DNA reads TGCGCCAGCAGCCAAGTAGCGAACCAAGAGACCCAGTACTTC. Encoded protein: CASSQVANQETQYF.

The chain carries TRBV3-1 (or the pseudogene TRBV3-2) and TRBJ2-1; D remains ambiguous. From germline, CDR1 is LGHDT and CDR2 YNNKEL (reference sequence). The CDR3 sequence is 13 residues long. Trimming cost V 0 bases and J 10 bases, with 10 bases left between them. The CDR3 bases are TGTGCCAGCAGCCAAGATCTATGGGCAGAGCAGTTCTTC. Protein sequence: CASSQDLWAEQFF.

This clone turned up a few times. The rearrangement links TRBV4-2 to TRBJ1-3, with a possible D match to TRBD1 (5 bases). CDR3 length equals 17 residues. From germline, CDR1 is LGHNA and CDR2 YNFKEQ. V shed 0 bases and J shed 0 bases, with 12 bases lying between them. The CDR3 here is CASSQEIRGFSGNTIYF. The CDR3 nucleotides read TGTGCCAGCAGCCAAGAAATACGGGGGTTCTCTGGAAACACCATATATTTT.

The chain recombines TRBV7-8 with TRBJ2-2; D is tentatively TRBD1 or TRBD2 (5 bases each). The CDR3 extends over 16 amino acids. Trimming pared 1 base from V and 4 bases from J, leaving 13 bases between. The germline gives CDR1 SGHVS, CDR2 FQNEAQ. The CDR3 nucleotides are TGTGCCAGCAGCTTAGTTAACTCCGGGGCCACCGGGGAGCTGTTTTTT. Translated: CASSLVNSGATGELFF.

The chain is built from TRBV4-2 and TRBJ2-3; TRBD2 might be the D (6 bases). V was clipped by 0 bases and J by 1 base, with 14 bases between them. From germline, CDR1 is LGHNA and CDR2 YNFKEQ. This CDR3 is 17 amino acids long. CDR3 nucleotides: TGTGCCAGCAGCCAAGATTTTGGGGACTTCCGCACAGATACGCAGTATTTT. As protein: CASSQDFGDFRTDTQYF.

This rearrangement joins TRBV5-1 to TRBJ2-7; 8 bases fit TRBD1. V shed 2 bases and J 5 bases; nucleotides not matched to a gene: 9. The CDR3 has 15 residues. CDR1 is SGHRS and CDR2 is YFSETQ in the germline V gene. The CDR3 protein is CASSLMTRGQNEQYF. CDR3 DNA sequence: TGCGCCAGCAGCTTAATGACCAGGGGGCAAAACGAGCAGTACTTC.

The chain employs TRBV6-5 and TRBJ2-1; a possible D gene is TRBD1 (6 bases). V was cut by 2 bases and J by 13 bases, with 12 bases left in between. In germline, CDR1 is MNHEY, CDR2 SVGAGI. CDR3 length: 12 residues. The CDR3 nucleotides are TGTGCCAGCAGTTACAACAGGGAGTCTCAGTTCTTC. Its protein is CASSYNRESQFF.

The genes are TRBV18 and TRBJ2-6; D not certain. V was clipped by 5 bases and J by 1 base, with 9 bases between them. The germline CDR1 and CDR2 sequences are KGHSH and LQKENI. This CDR3 has 15 amino acids. The CDR3 DNA reads as TGTGCCAGCTCAAGCTACAGATCTGGGGCCAACGTCCTGACTTTC. Its protein is CASSSYRSGANVLTF.